Here is one T cell receptor beta chain with its context. Its antigen is unknown. The V end was cut by 6 bases, the J end by 7 bases, with 16 bases between. This CDR3 region has 13 residues. From germline, CDR1 is MNHNS and CDR2 SASEGT. The sample comes from a study of vaccination and CD4 T cells after COVID-19. Study context: Culture controls were given either a CEFX pool, an HIV-1 Nef pool, or no peptide. Notes on the study in general: A comparatively limited set of convalescent patients was examined, with no early post-infection timepoints.

Sequence data for DNA of cultured CD4+ T cells were generated by the Oncomine TCR Beta short-read assay. The authors extracted genomic DNA from cultured CD4+ T cells. Each CDR3 protein is one row after TCRdb ran MiXCR on the PCR reads. The table shows 7,600 or so distinct CDR3 sequences, with around three fifths occurring only once. Indicated treatment: approximately 9-day PBMC culture with coronavirus spike peptide pools or control peptides (ViraFEST assay). Each well held a few million PBMCs in IL-2 (around 10 IU/ml) medium with approximately 9.2 ug/ml peptide pools. This TCR was recovered from a human donor with COVID-19. The sequences come from cultured CD4+ T cells from blood, collected after SARS-CoV-2 vaccination. The chain carries TRBV6-1 and TRBJ2-7; D is perhaps TRBD1 (6 bases). CDR3 region: CASSLRTVGEQYF. The CDR3 DNA reads as TGTGCCAGCAGCTTGAGGACAGTCGGGGAGCAGTACTTC.